The TCR beta chain under discussion was sequenced for a study of cytomegalovirus exposure and HLA in healthy donors. Study-wide results and caveats: Most TCR sequences were rare, but some public TCRs occurred in many donors.

The germline V gene has CDR1 MNHEY and CDR2 SVGAGI. V dropped 2 bases and J dropped 10 bases, with 9 bases sitting between them. The CDR3 spans 12 residues. 60 Vbeta and 13 Jbeta primers were used in PCR. Generated by immunoSEQ multiplex PCR, the TCRdb table keeps only in-frame clones and is missing some. The sample yields approximately 170,000 clones, roughly 74% seen once. Worth noting for this clone: Its matching antigen is unknown.

V is TRBV6-5 and J is TRBJ2-1; D is unresolved. The material sequenced was PBMCs. This sequence was found in a male donor in good health and CMV-seronegative. The DNA of the CDR3 is TGTGCCAGCAGTTACAATATGAGGGAGCAGTTCTTC. It specifies CASSYNMREQFF.